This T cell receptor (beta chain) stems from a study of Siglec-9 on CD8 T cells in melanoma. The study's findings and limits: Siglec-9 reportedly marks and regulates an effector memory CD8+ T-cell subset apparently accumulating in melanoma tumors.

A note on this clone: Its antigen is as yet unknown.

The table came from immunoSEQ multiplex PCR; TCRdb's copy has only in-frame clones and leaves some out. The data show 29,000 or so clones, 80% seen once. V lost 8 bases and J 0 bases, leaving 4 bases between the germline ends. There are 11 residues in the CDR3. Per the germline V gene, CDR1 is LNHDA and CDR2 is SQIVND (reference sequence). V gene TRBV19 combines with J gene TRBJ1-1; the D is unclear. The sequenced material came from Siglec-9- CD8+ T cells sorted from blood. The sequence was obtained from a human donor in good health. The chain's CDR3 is CASGVNTEAFF. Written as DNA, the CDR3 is TGTGCCAGTGGAGTGAACACTGAAGCTTTCTTT.